A selection of T cell receptor beta chains follows, all from one sample in a study of cytomegalovirus exposure and HLA in healthy donors. Measured with immunoSEQ multiplex PCR; TCRdb has only the in-frame clones, and not every one. The data hold around 150,000 clones, with roughly three quarters observed a single time. Sequencing input: PBMCs. All receptors derive from a woman between 45 and 60 years old in good health and CMV-seronegative. The CDR3 runs from the conserved cysteine through the conserved F or W. A D gene is named only where the DNA matches it firmly. Size tells how often a clone was seen (once, few, many) or the class of an expanded clone, and some rows leave it out.

J | size | V | D | CDR3 | DNA
TRBJ1-2 | - | TRBV6-5 | TRBD1 | CASSPFSGTGGGYTF | TGTGCCAGCAGTCCATTCTCCGGGACAGGGGGAGGCTACACCTTC
TRBJ1-1 | - | TRBV7-8 | TRBD1 | CASSLTGGNTEAFF | TGTGCCAGCAGCTTGACAGGGGGCAATACTGAAGCTTTCTTT
TRBJ2-5 | - | TRBV14 | TRBD1 | CASSQDLDRGETQYF | TGTGCCAGCAGCCAAGATTTGGACAGGGGAGAGACCCAGTACTTC
TRBJ1-5 | - | TRBV4-1 | - | CASSHSQGLQPQHF | TGCGCCAGCAGCCATAGTCAGGGCCTACAGCCCCAGCATTTT
TRBJ2-1 | - | TRBV7-2 | TRBD1 | CASSIRQGDEQFF | TGTGCCAGCAGCATAAGACAGGGGGATGAGCAGTTCTTC
TRBJ2-5 | - | TRBV30 | - | CAWSSAGFRSETQYF | TGTGCCTGGAGTTCGGCAGGATTCAGATCAGAGACCCAGTACTTC
TRBJ2-5 | - | TRBV2 | TRBD1 | CASRGQGSQETQYF | TGTGCCAGCAGAGGACAGGGCAGCCAAGAGACCCAGTACTTC
TRBJ1-5 | - | TRBV19 | TRBD1 | CASSTQGALAQPQHF | TGTGCCAGTAGTACACAGGGGGCGCTGGCTCAGCCCCAGCATTTT
TRBJ1-5 | - | TRBV7-2 | - | CASSFRDQPQHF | TGTGCCAGCAGCTTTCGGGATCAGCCCCAGCATTTT
TRBJ1-3 | - | TRBV11-3 | - | CASSFQGGNTIYF | TGTGCCAGCAGCTTCCAGGGGGGAAACACCATATATTTT
TRBJ2-3 | few | TRBV18 | TRBD1 | CASSRGQASTDTQYF | TGTGCCAGCTCACGGGGACAGGCTAGCACAGATACGCAGTATTTT
TRBJ2-7 | - | TRBV5-4 | - | CASSGSSGPIYEQYF | TGTGCCAGCAGCGGTTCATCAGGGCCGATTTACGAGCAGTACTTC
TRBJ1-4 | - | TRBV27 | - | CASSFGATNEKLFF | TGTGCCAGCAGTTTCGGGGCAACTAATGAAAAACTGTTTTTT
TRBJ1-3 | - | TRBV9 | - | CASSPPMVASRNTIYF | TGTGCCAGCAGCCCCCCGATGGTAGCCTCGAGGAACACCATATATTTT
TRBJ1-1 | - | TRBV6-6 | - | CASSYPPSNTEAFF | TGTGCCAGCAGTTATCCCCCATCGAACACTGAAGCTTTCTTT
TRBJ2-4 | - | TRBV4-1 | - | CASSQDFSKNIQYF | TGCGCCAGCAGCCAAGACTTTAGCAAAAACATTCAGTACTTC
TRBJ1-5 | - | TRBV19 | TRBD1 | CASSIEATGRQPQHF | TGTGCCAGTAGTATAGAAGCGACAGGGCGGCAGCCCCAGCATTTT
TRBJ2-1 | once | TRBV7-9 | TRBD1 | CASTRGQGAHNEQFF | TGTGCCAGCACCCGAGGACAGGGGGCGCATAATGAGCAGTTCTTC
TRBJ1-1 | - | TRBV29-1 | - | CSVSGSTNTEAFF | TGCAGCGTTTCGGGGAGCACGAACACTGAAGCTTTCTTT
TRBJ1-2 | - | TRBV28 | TRBD1 | CASSRQGASNYGYTF | TGTGCCAGCAGTAGACAGGGGGCTTCTAACTATGGCTACACCTTC
TRBJ1-3 | - | TRBV4-3 | - | CASSQGVHFTGTGNTIYF | TGCGCCAGCAGCCAAGGCGTCCACTTTACAGGGACTGGAAACACCATATATTTT
TRBJ1-2 | - | TRBV30 | TRBD1 | CAWRIETGDGYTF | TGTGCCTGGAGAATTGAGACAGGGGATGGCTACACCTTC
TRBJ1-1 | - | TRBV7-6 | TRBD1 | CASGGQGWGTEAFF | TGTGCCAGCGGGGGACAGGGGTGGGGCACTGAAGCTTTCTTT
TRBJ1-5 | - | TRBV19 | - | CASSIGGGANQPQHF | TGTGCCAGTAGTATAGGGGGAGGCGCCAATCAGCCCCAGCATTTT
TRBJ2-5 | - | TRBV7-8 | TRBD2 | CASSFGLAGPIGETQYF | TGTGCCAGCAGCTTCGGACTAGCGGGGCCTATAGGGGAGACCCAGTACTTC
TRBJ1-4 | - | TRBV7-9 | - | CSSVGTNEKLFF | TGTTCCAGCGTCGGGACTAATGAAAAACTGTTTTTT